The 4 T cell receptor beta chains below come from one sample, sequenced in a study of blood T cells in healthy people across ages (dated by TCRdb to the mid-2010s). Libraries were constructed by 5' RACE. A second roughly 7 to 11 cycle PCR used a sample-barcoded 5' primer and a J-beta primer mix. The raw public data were reprocessed by TCRdb itself: fastp quality trimming at Q25, MiXCR clonotype calling, in-frame beta chains only. Each entry merges the rows of one CDR3 protein and shows their most common DNA and genes. The sample table contains around 2 million distinct CDR3 sequences; only one count was recorded for approximately 39% of them. The ten largest clones represent roughly 23% of the sample. The sample was blood. All receptors derive from a human donor in good health.

The chain is built from TRBV29-1 and TRBJ1-5; D is unclear. From germline, CDR1 is SQVTM and CDR2 ANQGSEA. Trimming took 7 bases from V and 11 from J, leaving 21 bases between them. This CDR3 region has 13 residues. The CDR3 loop is CSAREGFEKAQHF. The CDR3 nucleotides are TGCAGCGCTCGGGAAGGGTTCGAGAAGGCCCAGCATTTT.

The chain links TRBV6-1 to TRBJ2-1, with a tentative D call TRBD1 (6 bases). CDR3 length: 18 amino acids. Trimming cost V 2 bases and J 1 base, with 18 bases left between them. In germline, CDR1 is MNHNS, CDR2 SASEGT. The CDR3 is CASSESATPRGSYNEQFF. The DNA for the CDR3 is TGTGCCAGCAGTGAAAGTGCTACCCCAAGGGGGTCCTACAATGAGCAGTTCTTC.

The chain employs TRBV7-2 and TRBJ2-7; TRBD2 is a possible D gene (6 bases). The DNA matches TRBJ2-5 better at its end, which makes the J call doubtful. Germline V gene data show CDR1 as SGHTA and CDR2 as FQGNSA. CDR3 size: 14 residues. CDR3: CASSLRMGGETQYF. DNA for the CDR3: TGTGCCAGCAGCTTAAGGATGGGGGGAGAGACCCAGTACTTC.

The sample holds a few counts of this clonotype. This chain connects TRBV5-8 to TRBJ2-1, with TRBD2 matching 7 bases. V shed 2 bases, J shed 4 bases, and the junction held 9 bases outside the gene matches. CDR1 and CDR2 (germline): SGHTS, YDEGEE. CDR3 size: 16 residues. The CDR3 bases are TGTGCCAGCAGCTTAGGATTGGGGGGGGGATACAATGAGCAGTTCTTC. It codes for CASSLGLGGGYNEQFF. The whole variable domain, remainder taken from reference TRBV5-8 and TRBJ2-1, is EAGVTQSPTHLIKTRGQQATLRCSPISGHTSVYWYQQALGLGLQFLLWYDEGEERNRGNFPPRFSGRQFPNYSSELNVNALELEDSALYLCASSLGLGGGYNEQFFGPGTRLTVL.